These T cell receptor beta chains were read from a single sample in a study of T-cell memory formation after mild COVID-19. TCRdb processed the 5' RACE reads anew with MiXCR; each CDR3 protein has one entry. Of nearly 110,000 distinct CDR3 sequences in the sample, around 12% are singletons; the top ten hold around 30%. The sample comprised PBMCs or a T cell subset sorted from them (not recorded which). The receptors derive from an adult woman who had mild COVID-19 (a few samples of this study predate the infection). Cell type and time point are not known. CDR3s include the opening cysteine and the closing phenylalanine or tryptophan. The order of the fields is D gene, J gene, clone size, V gene, CDR3 DNA, CDR3 protein. A D gene is named only where the DNA matches it firmly. A row's size may be missing; if present it is once, few, many or a size class.

d_gene: -; j_gene: TRBJ2-1; abundance: -; v_gene: TRBV7-9; CDR3nt: TGTGCCAGCATCGAAGGGGCTACTAGCAATGAGCAGTTCTTC; CDR3aa: CASIEGATSNEQFF
d_gene: -; j_gene: TRBJ2-1; abundance: -; v_gene: TRBV29-1; CDR3nt: TGCAGCTTCGAGGTAGCCCCCAACAATGAGCAGTTCTTC; CDR3aa: CSFEVAPNNEQFF
d_gene: -; j_gene: TRBJ2-1; abundance: -; v_gene: TRBV14; CDR3nt: TGTGCCAGCAGCCTCCAGGGGCTAGCCAACAATGAGCAGTTCTTC; CDR3aa: CASSLQGLANNEQFF
d_gene: -; j_gene: TRBJ2-5; abundance: few; v_gene: TRBV9; CDR3nt: TGTGCCAGCAGCGTAGACGGGACGGAGACCCAGTACTTC; CDR3aa: CASSVDGTETQYF
d_gene: -; j_gene: TRBJ2-5; abundance: few; v_gene: TRBV11-2; CDR3nt: TGTGCCAGCAGCTTGGAGCTCCCGTCGGCCCAGTACTTC; CDR3aa: CASSLELPSAQYF
d_gene: -; j_gene: TRBJ2-1; abundance: -; v_gene: TRBV7-7; CDR3nt: TGTGCCAGCAGCCAGGGGTGGGCCAAATACAATGAGCAGTTCTTC; CDR3aa: CASSQGWAKYNEQFF
d_gene: -; j_gene: TRBJ2-4; abundance: many; v_gene: TRBV7-9; CDR3nt: TGTGCCAGCAGCCCCCAGGCCAGCGGGCCAGTCAAAAACATTCAGTACTTC; CDR3aa: CASSPQASGPVKNIQYF
d_gene: -; j_gene: TRBJ1-1; abundance: few; v_gene: TRBV7-6; CDR3nt: TGTGCCAGCAGCCCGCGGGCGAACACTGAAGCTTTCTTT; CDR3aa: CASSPRANTEAFF
d_gene: TRBD1; j_gene: TRBJ2-7; abundance: few; v_gene: TRBV7-8; CDR3nt: TGTGCCAGCAGCTTAGTCGGACAGGGGGCGCGTTACGAGCAGTACTTC; CDR3aa: CASSLVGQGARYEQYF
d_gene: -; j_gene: TRBJ2-7; abundance: -; v_gene: TRBV30; CDR3nt: TGTGCCTGGAGTGTAGGCCCGGTCCCGGGGTACGAGCAGTACTTC; CDR3aa: CAWSVGPVPGYEQYF
d_gene: -; j_gene: TRBJ1-1; abundance: few; v_gene: TRBV27; CDR3nt: TGTGCCAGCAGTCGGGGGAACACTGAAGCTTTCTTT; CDR3aa: CASSRGNTEAFF
d_gene: TRBD2; j_gene: TRBJ2-5; abundance: few; v_gene: TRBV7-9; CDR3nt: TGTGCCAGCACCCATGCGGGGGGACAAGAGACCCAGTACTTC; CDR3aa: CASTHAGGQETQYF
d_gene: -; j_gene: TRBJ2-5; abundance: many; v_gene: TRBV7-9; CDR3nt: TGTGCCAGCAGGGCGGGGTACCAAGAGACCCAGTACTTC; CDR3aa: CASRAGYQETQYF
d_gene: -; j_gene: TRBJ1-5; abundance: -; v_gene: TRBV12-3/TRBV12-4; CDR3nt: TGTGCCAGCAGTGCCTACAGTAGCAATCAGCCCCAGCATTTT; CDR3aa: CASSAYSSNQPQHF
d_gene: -; j_gene: TRBJ2-1; abundance: many; v_gene: TRBV28; CDR3nt: TGTGCCAGCGGCCCCCGAAGCACGAGCTCCTACAATGAGCAGTTCTTC; CDR3aa: CASGPRSTSSYNEQFF
d_gene: TRBD1; j_gene: TRBJ2-7; abundance: few; v_gene: TRBV9; CDR3nt: TGTGCCAGCAGCCCCGGGACAGAGCACGAGCAGTACTTC; CDR3aa: CASSPGTEHEQYF
d_gene: TRBD1; j_gene: TRBJ1-6; abundance: -; v_gene: TRBV4-1; CDR3nt: TGCGCCAGCAGCCAAAGGACAGGGGTACGAGACTCACCCCTCCACTTT; CDR3aa: CASSQRTGVRDSPLHF
d_gene: -; j_gene: TRBJ2-5; abundance: -; v_gene: TRBV4-2; CDR3nt: TGTGCCAGCAGCCAAGATTGGGGGAAAGAGACCCAGTACTTC; CDR3aa: CASSQDWGKETQYF
d_gene: -; j_gene: TRBJ2-1; abundance: many; v_gene: TRBV7-9; CDR3nt: TGTGCCAGCAGCTTACCACAGGGAAATGAGCAGTTCTTC; CDR3aa: CASSLPQGNEQFF
d_gene: -; j_gene: TRBJ2-1; abundance: -; v_gene: TRBV7-8; CDR3nt: TGTGCCAGCAGCTTATTCCGGAGCTCCTACAATGAGCAGTTCTTC; CDR3aa: CASSLFRSSYNEQFF
d_gene: -; j_gene: TRBJ2-7; abundance: -; v_gene: TRBV2; CDR3nt: TGTGCCAGCAGTCCTCCGGACGTCCAGCCCTACGAGCAGTACTTC; CDR3aa: CASSPPDVQPYEQYF
d_gene: -; j_gene: TRBJ2-4; abundance: once; v_gene: TRBV9; CDR3nt: TGTGCCAGCAGCGTCCATACACAGGGACCGGTAAACATTCAGTACTTC; CDR3aa: CASSVHTQGPVNIQYF
d_gene: -; j_gene: TRBJ1-1; abundance: few; v_gene: TRBV27; CDR3nt: TGTGCCAGCAGTTTTCCGGGGGCGAGGACTGAAGCTTTCTTT; CDR3aa: CASSFPGARTEAFF
d_gene: TRBD2; j_gene: TRBJ2-3; abundance: -; v_gene: TRBV9; CDR3nt: TGTGCCAGCAGCACCTGGACTAGCGGCACAGATACGCAGTATTTT; CDR3aa: CASSTWTSGTDTQYF
d_gene: -; j_gene: TRBJ2-1; abundance: -; v_gene: TRBV9; CDR3nt: TGTGCCAGCAGCGTAGTGGACAGCTACAATGAGCAGTTCTTC; CDR3aa: CASSVVDSYNEQFF
d_gene: -; j_gene: TRBJ2-1; abundance: -; v_gene: TRBV7-8; CDR3nt: TGTGCCAGCAGAGCGCCCTCCTACAATGAGCAGTTCTTC; CDR3aa: CASRAPSYNEQFF
d_gene: TRBD2; j_gene: TRBJ2-2; abundance: -; v_gene: TRBV7-9; CDR3nt: TGTGCCAGCAGCCGGACTAGCGGGAGAGGCACCGGGGAGCTGTTTTTT; CDR3aa: CASSRTSGRGTGELFF
d_gene: -; j_gene: TRBJ2-7; abundance: many; v_gene: TRBV30; CDR3nt: TGTGCCTGGAGTCCCCAAACAGGGTTTAGCTCCTACGAGCAGTACTTC; CDR3aa: CAWSPQTGFSSYEQYF